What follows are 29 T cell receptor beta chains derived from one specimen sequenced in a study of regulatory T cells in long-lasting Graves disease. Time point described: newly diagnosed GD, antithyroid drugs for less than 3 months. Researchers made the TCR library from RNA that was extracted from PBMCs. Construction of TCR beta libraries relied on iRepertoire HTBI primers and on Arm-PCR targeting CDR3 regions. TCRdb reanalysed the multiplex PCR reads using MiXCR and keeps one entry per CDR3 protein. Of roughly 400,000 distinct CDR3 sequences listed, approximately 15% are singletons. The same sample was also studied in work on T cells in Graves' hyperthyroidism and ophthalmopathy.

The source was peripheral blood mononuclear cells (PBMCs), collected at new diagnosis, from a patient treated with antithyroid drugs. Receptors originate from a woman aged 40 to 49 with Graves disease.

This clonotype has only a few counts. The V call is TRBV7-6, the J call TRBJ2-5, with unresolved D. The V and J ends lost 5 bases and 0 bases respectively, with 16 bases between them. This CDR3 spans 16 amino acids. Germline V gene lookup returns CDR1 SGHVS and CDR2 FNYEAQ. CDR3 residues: CASSGFRGNYQETQYF. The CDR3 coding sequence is TGTGCCAGCAGCGGCTTCCGTGGAAACTACCAAGAGACCCAGTACTTC.

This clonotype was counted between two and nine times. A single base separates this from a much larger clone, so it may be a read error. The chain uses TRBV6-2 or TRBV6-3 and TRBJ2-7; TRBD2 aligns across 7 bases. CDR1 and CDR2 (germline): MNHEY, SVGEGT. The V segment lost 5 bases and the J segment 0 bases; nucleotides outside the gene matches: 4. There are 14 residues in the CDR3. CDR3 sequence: CASSHGGSSYEQYF. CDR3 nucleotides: TGTGCCAGCAGTCATGGCGGGAGCTCCTACGAGCAGTACTTC.

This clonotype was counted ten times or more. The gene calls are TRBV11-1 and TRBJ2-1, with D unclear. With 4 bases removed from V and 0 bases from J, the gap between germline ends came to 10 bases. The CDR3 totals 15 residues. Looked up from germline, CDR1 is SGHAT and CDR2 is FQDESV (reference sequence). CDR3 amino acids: CASSSDASSYNEQFF. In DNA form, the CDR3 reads TGTGCCAGCAGCTCGGACGCCAGCTCCTACAATGAGCAGTTCTTC.

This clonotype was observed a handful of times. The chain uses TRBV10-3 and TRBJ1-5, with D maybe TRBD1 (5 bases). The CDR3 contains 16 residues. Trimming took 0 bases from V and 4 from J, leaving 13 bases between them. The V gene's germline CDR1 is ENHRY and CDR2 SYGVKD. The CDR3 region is CAISESPDGGNQPQHF. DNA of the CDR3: TGTGCCATCAGTGAGTCCCCCGACGGGGGGAATCAGCCCCAGCATTTT.

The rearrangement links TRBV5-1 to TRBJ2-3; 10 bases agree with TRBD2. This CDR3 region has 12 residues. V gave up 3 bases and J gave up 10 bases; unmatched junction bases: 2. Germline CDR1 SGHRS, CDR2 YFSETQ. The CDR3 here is CASSWGLAPQYF. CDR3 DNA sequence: TGCGCCAGCAGCTGGGGACTAGCGCCGCAGTATTTT.

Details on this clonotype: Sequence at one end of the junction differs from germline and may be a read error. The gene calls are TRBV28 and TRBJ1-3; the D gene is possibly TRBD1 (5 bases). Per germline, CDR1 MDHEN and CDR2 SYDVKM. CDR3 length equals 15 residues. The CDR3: CASSPGLTPGNTIYF. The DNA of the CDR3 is TGTGCCAGCTCCCCGGGACTGACCCCTGGGAACACCATATATTTT.

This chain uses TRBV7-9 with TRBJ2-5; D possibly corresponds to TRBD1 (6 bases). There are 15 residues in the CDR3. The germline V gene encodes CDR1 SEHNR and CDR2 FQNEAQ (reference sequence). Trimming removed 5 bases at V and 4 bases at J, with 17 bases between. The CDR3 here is CASSRTGFGGETQYF. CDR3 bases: TGTGCCAGCAGCCGAACAGGGTTTGGAGGAGAGACCCAGTACTTC.

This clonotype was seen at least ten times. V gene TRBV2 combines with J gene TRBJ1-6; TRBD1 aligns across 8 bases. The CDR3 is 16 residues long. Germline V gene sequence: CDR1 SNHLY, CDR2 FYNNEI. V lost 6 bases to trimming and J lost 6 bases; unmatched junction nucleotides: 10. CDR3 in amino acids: CASRPQRQGINSPLHF. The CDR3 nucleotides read TGTGCCAGCAGACCTCAAAGACAGGGGATTAATTCACCCCTCCACTTT. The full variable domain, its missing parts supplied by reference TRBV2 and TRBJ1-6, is EPEVTQTPSHQVTQMGQEVILRCVPISNHLYFYWYRQILGQKVEFLVSFYNNEISEKSEIFDDQFSVERPDGSNFTLKIRSTKLEDSAMYFCASRPQRQGINSPLHFGNGTRLTVT.

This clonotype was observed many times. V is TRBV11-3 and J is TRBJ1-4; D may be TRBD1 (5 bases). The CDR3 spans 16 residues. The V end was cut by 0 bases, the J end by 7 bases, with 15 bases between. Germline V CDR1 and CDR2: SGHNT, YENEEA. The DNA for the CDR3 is TGTGCCAGCAGCTTAGAGGTAGCGGGGACGGCTGAAAAACTGTTTTTT. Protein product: CASSLEVAGTAEKLFF.

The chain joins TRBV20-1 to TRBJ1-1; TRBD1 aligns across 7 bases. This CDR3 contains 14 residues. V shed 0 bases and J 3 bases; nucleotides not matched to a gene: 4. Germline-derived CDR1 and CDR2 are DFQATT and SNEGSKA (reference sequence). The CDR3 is CSARDAQGYTEAFF. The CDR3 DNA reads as TGCAGTGCTAGAGACGCACAGGGGTACACTGAAGCTTTCTTT.

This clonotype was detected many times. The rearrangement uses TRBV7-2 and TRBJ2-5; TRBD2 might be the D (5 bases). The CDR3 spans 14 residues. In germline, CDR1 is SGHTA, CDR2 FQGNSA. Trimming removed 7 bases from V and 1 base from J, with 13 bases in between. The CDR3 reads CASTLNGLQETQYF. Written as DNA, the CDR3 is TGTGCCAGCACCCTTAATGGACTCCAAGAGACCCAGTACTTC.

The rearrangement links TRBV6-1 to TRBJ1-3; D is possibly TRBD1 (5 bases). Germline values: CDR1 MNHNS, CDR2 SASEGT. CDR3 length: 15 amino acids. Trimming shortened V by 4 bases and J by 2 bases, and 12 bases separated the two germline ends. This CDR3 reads CASSVVGATGNTIYF. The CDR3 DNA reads TGTGCCAGCAGTGTAGTAGGGGCGACTGGAAACACCATATATTTT.

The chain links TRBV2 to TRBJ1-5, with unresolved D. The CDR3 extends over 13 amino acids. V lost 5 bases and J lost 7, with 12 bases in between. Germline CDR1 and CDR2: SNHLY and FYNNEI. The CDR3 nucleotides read TGTGCCAGCAGTCGGGTACGGGAACAGCCCCAGCATTTT. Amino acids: CASSRVREQPQHF. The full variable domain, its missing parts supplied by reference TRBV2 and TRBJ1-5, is EPEVTQTPSHQVTQMGQEVILRCVPISNHLYFYWYRQILGQKVEFLVSFYNNEISEKSEIFDDQFSVERPDGSNFTLKIRSTKLEDSAMYFCASSRVREQPQHFGDGTRLSIL.

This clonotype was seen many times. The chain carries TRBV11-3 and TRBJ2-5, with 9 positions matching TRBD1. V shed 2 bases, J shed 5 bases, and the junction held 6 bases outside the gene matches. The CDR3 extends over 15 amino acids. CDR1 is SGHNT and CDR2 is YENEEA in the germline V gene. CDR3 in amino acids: CASSLSTGGWETQYF. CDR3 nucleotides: TGTGCCAGCAGCTTATCGACAGGGGGATGGGAGACCCAGTACTTC. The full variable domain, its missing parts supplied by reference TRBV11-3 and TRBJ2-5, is EAGVVQSPRYKIIEKKQPVAFWCNPISGHNTLYWYLQNLGQGPELLIRYENEEAVDDSQLPKDRFSAERLKGVDSTLKIQPAELGDSAVYLCASSLSTGGWETQYFGPGTRLLVL.

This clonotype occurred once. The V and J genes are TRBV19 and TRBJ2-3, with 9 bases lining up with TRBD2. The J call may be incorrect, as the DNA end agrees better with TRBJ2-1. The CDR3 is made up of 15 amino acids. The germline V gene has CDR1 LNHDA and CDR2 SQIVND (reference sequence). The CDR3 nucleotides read TGTGCCAGTACACCTCGGGGTAGCGGGAGAGGCGAGCAGTTCTTC. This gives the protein CASTPRGSGRGEQFF.

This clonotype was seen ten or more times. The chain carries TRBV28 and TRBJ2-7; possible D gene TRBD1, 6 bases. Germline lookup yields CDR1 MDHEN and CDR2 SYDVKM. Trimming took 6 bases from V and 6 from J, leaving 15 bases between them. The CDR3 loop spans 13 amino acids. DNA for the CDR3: TGTGCCAGCAGGTTTACAGGGCTCGGCGAGCAGTACTTC. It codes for CASRFTGLGEQYF.

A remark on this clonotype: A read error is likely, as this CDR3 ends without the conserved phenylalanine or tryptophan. The CDR3 spells CASSPSRASETQYL. CDR3 nucleotide sequence: TGTGCCAGCAGCCCTAGTCGGGCGTCTGAGACCCAGTACCTC. The chain uses TRBV9 and TRBJ2-5, with no clear D. The germline V gene has CDR1 SGDLS and CDR2 YYNGEE. V was pared by 4 bases and J by 5 bases, with 15 bases between. The CDR3 length is 14 residues.

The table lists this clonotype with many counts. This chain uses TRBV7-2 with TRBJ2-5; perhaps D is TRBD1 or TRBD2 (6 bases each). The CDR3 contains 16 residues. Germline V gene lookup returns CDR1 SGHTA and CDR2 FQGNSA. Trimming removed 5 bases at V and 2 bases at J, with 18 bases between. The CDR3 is CASSRGEAEIQETQYF. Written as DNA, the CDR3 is TGTGCCAGCAGCAGGGGGGAGGCGGAGATACAAGAGACCCAGTACTTC. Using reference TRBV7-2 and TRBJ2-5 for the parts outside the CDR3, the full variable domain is GAGVSQSPSNKVTEKGKDVELRCDPISGHTALYWYRQSLGQGLEFLIYFQGNSAPDKSGLPSDRFSAERTGGSVSTLTIQRTQQEDSAVYLCASSRGEAEIQETQYFGPGTRLLVL.

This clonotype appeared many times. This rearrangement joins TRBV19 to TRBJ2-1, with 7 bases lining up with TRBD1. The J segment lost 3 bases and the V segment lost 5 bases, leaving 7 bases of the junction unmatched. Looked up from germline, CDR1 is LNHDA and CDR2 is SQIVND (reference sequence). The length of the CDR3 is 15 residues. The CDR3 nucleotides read TGTGCCAGTAGTGAGGGAAGGGGGCTCTACAATGAGCAGTTCTTC. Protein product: CASSEGRGLYNEQFF.

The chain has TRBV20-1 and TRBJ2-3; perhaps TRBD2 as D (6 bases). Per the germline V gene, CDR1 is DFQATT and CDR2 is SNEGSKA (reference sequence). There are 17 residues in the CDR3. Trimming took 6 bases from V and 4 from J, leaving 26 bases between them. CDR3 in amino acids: CSAQILASARRPDTQYF. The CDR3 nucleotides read TGCAGTGCCCAGATACTGGCTAGCGCCCGCCGCCCAGATACGCAGTATTTT.

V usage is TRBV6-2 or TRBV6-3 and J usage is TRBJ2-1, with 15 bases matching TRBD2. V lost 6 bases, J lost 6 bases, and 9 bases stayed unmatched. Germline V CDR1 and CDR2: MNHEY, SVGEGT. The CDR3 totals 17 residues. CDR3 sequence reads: CASSRTSGRARANEQFF. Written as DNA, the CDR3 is TGTGCCAGCAGCCGGACTAGCGGGAGGGCCAGGGCCAATGAGCAGTTCTTC.

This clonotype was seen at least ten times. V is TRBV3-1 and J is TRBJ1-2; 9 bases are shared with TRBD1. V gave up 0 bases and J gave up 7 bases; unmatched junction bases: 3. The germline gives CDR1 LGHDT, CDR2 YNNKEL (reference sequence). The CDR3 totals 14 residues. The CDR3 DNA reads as TGTGCCAGCAGCCAAGAACAGGGGGCGCCTGGCTACACCTTC. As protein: CASSQEQGAPGYTF. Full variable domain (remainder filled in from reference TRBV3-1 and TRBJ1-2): DTAVSQTPKYLVTQMGNDKSIKCEQNLGHDTMYWYKQDSKKFLKIMFSYNNKELIINETVPNRFSPKSPDKAHLNLHINSLELGDSAVYFCASSQEQGAPGYTFGSGTRLTVV.

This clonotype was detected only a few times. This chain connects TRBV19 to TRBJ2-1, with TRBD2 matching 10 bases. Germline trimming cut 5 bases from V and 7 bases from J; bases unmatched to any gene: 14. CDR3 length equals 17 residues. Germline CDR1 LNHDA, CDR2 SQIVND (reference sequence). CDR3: CASSPKSASGSRNEQFF. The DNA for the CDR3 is TGTGCCAGTAGTCCAAAGTCGGCTAGCGGGAGTAGGAATGAGCAGTTCTTC.

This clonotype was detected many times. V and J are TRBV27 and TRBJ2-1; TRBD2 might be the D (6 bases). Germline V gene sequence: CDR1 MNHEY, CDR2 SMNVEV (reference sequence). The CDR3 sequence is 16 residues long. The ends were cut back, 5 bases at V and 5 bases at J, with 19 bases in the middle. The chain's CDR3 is CASSRWTGRENNEQFF. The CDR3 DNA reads TGTGCCAGCAGTAGATGGACGGGGCGGGAAAACAATGAGCAGTTCTTC.

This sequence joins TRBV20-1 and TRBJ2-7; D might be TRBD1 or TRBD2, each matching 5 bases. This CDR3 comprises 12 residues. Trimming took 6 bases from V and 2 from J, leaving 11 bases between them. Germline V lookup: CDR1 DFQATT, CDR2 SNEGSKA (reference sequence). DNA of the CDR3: TGCAGTGCCGGGACGGAAACCTACGAGCAGTACTTC. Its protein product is CSAGTETYEQYF.

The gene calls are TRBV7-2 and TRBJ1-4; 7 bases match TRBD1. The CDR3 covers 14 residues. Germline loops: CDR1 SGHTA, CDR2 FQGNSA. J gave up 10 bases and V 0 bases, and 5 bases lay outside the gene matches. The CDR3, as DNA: TGTGCCAGCAGCTTAGCCCAGGGGGAAGGAAAACTGTTTTTT. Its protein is CASSLAQGEGKLFF.

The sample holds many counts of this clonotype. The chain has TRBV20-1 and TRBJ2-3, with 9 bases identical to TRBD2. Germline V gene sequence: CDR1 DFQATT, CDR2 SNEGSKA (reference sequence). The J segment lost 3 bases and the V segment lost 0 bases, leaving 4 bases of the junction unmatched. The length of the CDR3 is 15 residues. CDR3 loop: CSAREGLAGTDTQYF. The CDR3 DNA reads TGCAGTGCTAGAGAAGGTCTAGCGGGAACAGATACGCAGTATTTT.

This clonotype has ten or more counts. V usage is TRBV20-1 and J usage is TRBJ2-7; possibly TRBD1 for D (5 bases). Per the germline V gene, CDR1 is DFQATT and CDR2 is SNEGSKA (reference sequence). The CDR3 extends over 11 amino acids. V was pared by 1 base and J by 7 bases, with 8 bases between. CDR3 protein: CSARAAGEQYF. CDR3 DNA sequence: TGCAGTGCTAGAGCGGCAGGGGAGCAGTACTTC.

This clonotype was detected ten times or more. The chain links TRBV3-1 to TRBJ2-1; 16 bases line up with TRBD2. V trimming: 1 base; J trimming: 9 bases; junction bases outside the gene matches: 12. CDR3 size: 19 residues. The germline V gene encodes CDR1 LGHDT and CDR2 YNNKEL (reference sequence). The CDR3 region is CASSQAGTSGRALPSEQFF. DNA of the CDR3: TGTGCCAGCAGCCAAGCCGGGACTAGCGGGAGGGCCCTCCCTAGTGAGCAGTTCTTC.